Detailed here is one TCR beta chain. This receptor's antigen is unknown. Qualities for individual bases were not recorded, and no much larger clone is one base off. The data stem from a study of cytomegalovirus exposure and HLA in healthy donors (dated by TCRdb to 2016 to 2017). Concerning the study at large: In an earlier analysis of some 550 of the donors, 250 to 350 Gb of sequence data and 117 million unique TCR beta sequences from roughly 190 million T cells were reported. An early release that covered roughly 600 HLA-typed donors contained about 300 gigabases of sequencing data and about 93 million unique TCR sequences. Of the roughly 390 genotyped donors, over 70% fell in the genetic ancestry cluster associated with self-reported Caucasian donors. The study was designed to test whether signatures of past pathogen exposure could be identified by cataloging public T cell receptors. The study used immunosequencing to profile the T cell repertoires of hundreds of subjects and linked those repertoires to cytomegalovirus serostatus. Besides the first cohort of 666 subjects, a separate validation cohort made up of 120 different subjects was used. High-throughput TCR immunosequencing, statistical association of individual TCRs with disease status, and machine learning were combined to predict cytomegalovirus infection status. A later analysis re-examined previously published TCR beta repertoires from over 500 donors and added high-resolution HLA genotyping to investigate patterns of TCR occurrence. In the later analysis, no new phenotypic data were used to find candidate immune exposures; instead, reliance was placed on TCR beta sequences and their occurrence across donors. An earlier analysis of 450 to 750 of the donors used high-throughput TCR beta sequencing to judge whether each TCR beta V gene segment behaved as functional or pseudogenic. Alongside the repertoire data, information on donor age, sex, ethnicity and CMV serostatus was compiled. A later genetic analysis used genome-wide SNP genotypes for about three fifths of the 666 donors, treating that subset as a discovery cohort. Every repertoire in the discovery cohort had been generated on one and the same sequencing platform. Both class I and class II loci were covered by HLA typing, at four-digit resolution. Typing coverage varied by locus: roughly 620-640 donors for A, B, C, DRB1 and DQB1; roughly 500 for DQA1; nearly 610 for DPA1; under 490 for DPB1. Five DR-DQ haplotypes were handled as single units for association and clustering because linkage in the cohort was strong. On average, around 200,000 unique TCR beta nucleotide sequences were sequenced per donor among 398 genotyped donors of the cohort, with roughly 18% of those sequences being non-productive.

Receptor libraries were prepared by the immunoSEQ multiplex PCR assay. For the multiplex PCR, a mixture combining 60 forward primers for TCR Vbeta segments and 13 reverse primers for TCR Jbeta segments was used. Amplification of the CDR3 region of rearranged TCR beta genes was performed with a multiplex PCR assay on genomic DNA. Amplified TCR beta libraries were sequenced as 87-base-pair reads on the Illumina HiSeq System. The authors' pipeline ran thus. Across the roughly 600 repertoires, a later analysis counted 60 million to 90 million unique TCR beta chains, roughly 11 million of which were shared by at least two donors. To remove PCR and sequencing errors, raw reads were error-corrected and collapsed into unique sequences using a nearest-neighbor algorithm that merged closely related sequences. Alignment of CDR3 sequences to IMGT reference sequences was used to assign V, D and J gene segments. For a sequence to be retained, a match of at least six nucleotides to both a V gene segment and a J gene segment was required. A rearrangement was called productive if the CDR3 had no stop codons and remained in frame with V and J, and every other rearrangement was called non-productive. CDR3 was defined by IMGT convention, running from the second conserved V-encoded cysteine to the conserved J-encoded phenylalanine. In an earlier analysis of 550 to 650 of the donors, sequences lacking an unambiguous match to a single V gene segment were excluded. An earlier analysis of about 600 of the donors called V segments functional above 56.7% productive rearrangements and segregating when the between-donor standard deviation exceeded 5%. A statistical classification framework was developed to diagnose cytomegalovirus status using the catalog of TCR beta chain sequences. In a later analysis, V and J genes were assigned by comparing TCR nucleotide sequences against IMGT/GENE-DB human TR gene sequences. Using the TCRdist pipeline, a later analysis assigned CDR3 sequences along with most-parsimonious VDJ recombination scenarios. In a later analysis, every TCR beta chain was defined by the combination of its CDR3 amino acid sequence and its V-gene family, and reads without a unique V-gene family were dropped. As a way to deal with suspected cross-contamination and a sequencing artifact, a later analysis dropped hundreds of nucleotide sequences that were highly shared and had low generation probability. A later analysis calculated a clonal expansion index for each public chain from normalized within-repertoire ranks of inferred template counts. In a later analysis, generation probabilities were computed using a VDJ recombination model fitted to out-of-frame rearrangements, and the results were checked against IGoR. In a later analysis, TCR-TCR, TCR-HLA and TCR-CMV co-occurrence was scored with hypergeometric tests, and a repertoire-size bias correction was applied to TCR pairs. A later analysis estimated false discovery rates by permuting HLA or CMV assignments 20 times. In a later analysis, co-occurring TCRs were grouped with DBSCAN, and TCRdist sequence similarity was added when clustering was performed within HLA-allele-positive subsets. Co-occurrence clustering excluded repertoires with fewer than 30,000 or more than 120,000 public chains, plus five with anomalous nucleotide sharing. TCRdb holds this immuneACCESS table with in-frame rearrangements only. Some clones are missing; in checked studies, unresolved V genes explain under half, and the rest has no known cause. The DNA gave D and trimming, while V, J and clone size come from that table. Across this sample there are about 180,000 clones, with 65% to 85% seen only once. Approximately 1.3% of the sample comes from the top ten.

The research as a whole found: The study listed around 160 TCR beta chains as associated with cytomegalovirus. Correlated functional status among segregating V segments might be attributable to linkage disequilibrium, but an unknown experimental factor could not be ruled out. The classifier was reported to diagnose cytomegalovirus status with high specificity and sensitivity in both the original cohort and the validation cohort. This cohort had only TCR beta chains sequenced, and the lack of alpha or paired-chain data limited which features could be detected. A cluster of highly shared sequence variants was judged likely to be a technical artifact of the sequencing pipeline. About 17 rarely observed V segments, including chromosome 9 orphons, were excluded from the earlier analysis of about 600 of the donors because counts were too low. The presence/absence analyses assumed that sequencing depth was roughly uniform across donors, and that assumption may not be true. Compared with the approximately 600-donor mean, donors in an Asian-associated ancestry cluster had fewer N-insertions in productive TCRs, according to a later genetic analysis. A later genetic analysis associated a missense DCLRE1C variant with V-gene and J-gene trimming of TCR beta chains, and an independent cohort replicated the association. A later analysis found that TCR association rates varied across HLA loci, with DRB1 alleles showing the most associated TCRs and HLA-C alleles the fewest. In a later analysis, several top co-occurrence clusters were reported to appear linked to parvovirus B19, influenza, CMV and Epstein-Barr virus. A few of the identified cytomegalovirus-associated TCR beta chains were confirmed in vitro to be specific for cytomegalovirus antigens. Some IMGT-functional V segments, including TRBV6-2 and TRBV6-3, could not be told apart with the 87-base-pair reads, so those segments were excluded. Most CMV-associated TCR beta chains appeared to be HLA-restricted in a later analysis, and the HLA associations seemed to be driven largely by CMV exposure. Broadly in line with IMGT annotations, most TCR beta V segments showed up in productive rearrangements about 87% or about 30% of the time in an earlier analysis of approximately 600 of the donors. In a later analysis, HLA-associated TCR beta chains showed more clonal expansion and lower generation probabilities than non-associated chains that were equally common. Most TCR sequences were observed very rarely across donors, whereas some public TCRs were present in many individuals. In a later analysis, 15,000 to 20,000 TCR beta sequences were associated with specific HLA alleles at a false discovery rate of 0.05. Because HLA typing was missing for some donors at each locus, association tests included only the typed subset. Strong co-occurrence of HLA alleles, especially DR and DQ, made assigning TCR associations to individual alleles difficult. The authors suggested that the approach could potentially be generalized to other disease states and immunological phenotypes. A further reported finding was that TCR beta sequences accurately predicted the HLA-A and HLA-B alleles for most subjects in the first cohort. For the cohort, immune exposure information was limited to CMV serostatus.

The cohort comprised 710 or so healthy bone marrow donors. All cohort members were sampled while nominally healthy, although unrecorded immune exposures were likely present. The donor was CMV seropositive and belonged to the group of some 290 seropositive cohort members. Every donor gave a peripheral blood sample, and the peripheral blood mononuclear cells from that sample were used for TCR beta sequencing. The Qiagen DNeasy Blood Extraction Kit was used to extract genomic DNA from the blood cell samples. The CDR3 starts with the cysteine, ends with the phenylalanine, and has 14 residues. Solely the CDR3 DNA is kept, with 42 bases framed from the first base. Based on the germline V gene (reference sequence), the CDR1 and CDR2 sequences are SEHNR and FQNEAQ. V loses 2 bases of germline sequence and J loses 4 bases, and the interval between the two ends is 12 bases.

The V gene is TRBV7-9 and the J gene is TRBJ2-7, with no reliable assignment of the D segment. This TCR was sampled from a girl aged 10-17 years in good health and CMV-seropositive. Sequencing used PBMCs. CDR3 protein: CASSLTSVVYEQYF. The base sequence is TGTGCCAGCAGCTTAACTTCGGTGGTGTACGAGCAGTACTTC.